A single sample gave rise to the 32 T cell receptor beta chains below, sequenced in a study of T cells after yellow fever vaccination. MiXCR was run by TCRdb on the 5' RACE reads, yielding one entry per CDR3 protein. There are roughly 350,000 distinct CDR3 sequences in the sample; roughly 4.3% occur only once, and approximately 23% lies in the top ten. Sequencing was performed on PBMCs, taken 5 days after the yellow fever booster vaccination. These receptors came from a man between 18 and 29 years old who received the YFV17D yellow fever vaccine.

In its sample, this clonotype was seen many times. The rearrangement joins TRBV27 to TRBJ2-7, with unresolved D. This CDR3 spans 13 amino acids. V was clipped by 2 bases and J by 3 bases, with 8 bases between them. The germline V gene has CDR1 MNHEY and CDR2 SMNVEV (reference sequence). CDR3 protein: CASSLVAGYEQYF. Written as DNA, the CDR3 is TGTGCCAGCAGTTTAGTTGCTGGCTACGAGCAGTACTTC.

This clonotype has just a few counts. V is TRBV4-3 and J is TRBJ2-2; 12 bases line up with TRBD1. The CDR3 sequence is 17 residues long. CDR1 is LGHNA and CDR2 is YSLEER in the germline V gene. Trimming cost V 4 bases and J 10 bases; bases outside gene matches: 13. The DNA for the CDR3 is TGCGCCAGCAGCCGCCCGTTACCGGGACAGGGGGCTCCGGAGCTGTTTTTT. Translation: CASSRPLPGQGAPELFF.

J is TRBJ2-1 and V is TRBV11-2; D call uncertain. Germline CDR1 SGHAT, CDR2 FQNNGV. The CDR3 runs 15 residues. Trimming left V 6 bases short and J 3 bases short, with 15 bases between. CDR3 residues: CASRTAGRNYNEQFF. In DNA, the CDR3 is TGTGCCAGCAGGACTGCAGGAAGGAACTACAATGAGCAGTTCTTC.

This clonotype was recorded a few times. The chain couples TRBV4-2 to TRBJ2-1, with TRBD1 as a possible D gene (6 bases). V was cut by 0 bases and J by 7 bases, with 7 bases left in between. CDR3 length: 13 residues. Germline values: CDR1 LGHNA, CDR2 YNFKEQ. CDR3 loop: CASSQDQGNEQFF. CDR3 bases: TGTGCCAGCAGCCAAGACCAGGGGAATGAGCAGTTCTTC.

This clonotype was seen a handful of times. V and J are TRBV19 and TRBJ2-5; TRBD2 aligns across 10 bases. J was trimmed by 1 base and V by 5 bases; bases with no gene match: 4. The CDR3 extends over 15 amino acids. Germline CDR1 LNHDA, CDR2 SQIVND (reference sequence). CDR3 protein: CASSPGLATQETQYF. The CDR3, as DNA: TGTGCCAGTAGTCCGGGACTAGCGACCCAAGAGACCCAGTACTTC.

V usage is TRBV11-2 and J usage is TRBJ1-3; D gene uncertain. From germline, CDR1 is SGHAT and CDR2 FQNNGV. The CDR3 runs to 13 residues. Between the trimmed V and J ends, which lost 5 bases and 0 bases, there was a span of 5 bases. The DNA for the CDR3 is TGTGCCAGCAGCAGGTTCTCTGGAAACACCATATATTTT. Translating gives CASSRFSGNTIYF.

This clonotype occurred a few times. The chain is built from TRBV7-9 and TRBJ1-2, with D tentatively TRBD1 (5 bases). V lost 2 bases and J 7 bases, leaving 11 bases between the germline ends. The CDR3 is 13 amino acids. Germline-derived CDR1 and CDR2 are SEHNR and FQNEAQ (reference sequence). As DNA, the CDR3 is TGTGCCAGCAGCTTAAGTGGGGGTGCTGGCTACACCTTC. Amino acid sequence: CASSLSGGAGYTF.

This clonotype appeared a few times. The V call is TRBV12-3 or TRBV12-4, the J call TRBJ1-1; D remains unclear. The CDR3 runs 13 residues. V was clipped by 3 bases and J by 3 bases, with 8 bases between them. CDR3 loop: CASSFTSDTEAFF. Here the CDR3 DNA reads TGTGCCAGCAGTTTCACCAGTGACACTGAAGCTTTCTTT.

This clonotype was counted at least ten times. The V gene is TRBV5-6, the J gene TRBJ2-7; 11 nucleotides match TRBD1. Germline V lookup: CDR1 SGHDT, CDR2 YYEEEE. The CDR3 loop spans 14 amino acids. Germline trimming cut 4 bases from V and 1 base from J; bases unmatched to any gene: 1. The CDR3 loop is CASSRDRGSYEQYF. CDR3 in DNA: TGTGCCAGCAGCCGGGACAGGGGGTCCTACGAGCAGTACTTC.

This clonotype was detected ten times or more. The rearrangement links TRBV19 to TRBJ1-2, with D unclear. V lost 4 bases, J lost 2 bases, and 5 bases lay in between. The CDR3 has 12 amino acids. Per germline, CDR1 LNHDA and CDR2 SQIVND (reference sequence). The CDR3 protein is CASSTENYGYTF. The CDR3, as DNA: TGTGCCAGTAGTACCGAGAACTATGGCTACACCTTC.

This clonotype was seen repeatedly, ten times or more. This rearrangement joins TRBV12-3 or TRBV12-4 to TRBJ2-1, with 7 positions matching TRBD1. The trim removed 4 bases at V and 7 bases at J, leaving 13 bases unmatched. This CDR3 comprises 16 residues. The CDR3 protein is CASSYPNRGAGNEQFF. DNA for the CDR3: TGTGCCAGCAGTTATCCGAACAGGGGCGCGGGTAATGAGCAGTTCTTC.

The gene calls are TRBV5-1 and TRBJ2-3; D not certain. Trimming left V 0 bases short and J 0 bases short, with 8 bases between. The germline V gene has CDR1 SGHRS and CDR2 YFSETQ. CDR3 length: 15 residues. The CDR3 protein is CASSLEHPSTDTQYF. The CDR3 DNA reads as TGCGCCAGCAGCTTGGAACACCCTAGCACAGATACGCAGTATTTT.

The table lists this clonotype with a few counts. The chain recombines TRBV6-2 or TRBV6-3 with TRBJ1-5; no clear D. Trimming removed 2 bases at V and 3 bases at J, with 5 bases between. The germline gives CDR1 MNHEY, CDR2 SVGEGT. This CDR3 contains 13 residues. CDR3 in amino acids: CASSYRPNQPQHF. The CDR3 DNA reads as TGTGCCAGCAGTTACCGGCCCAATCAGCCCCAGCATTTT.

The V and J genes are TRBV10-3 and TRBJ2-3; perhaps D is TRBD1 or TRBD2 (6 bases each). V lost 0 bases to trimming and J lost 0 bases, with 16 bases between them. This CDR3 spans 18 amino acids. CDR1 ENHRY and CDR2 SYGVKD come from the germline V gene. CDR3 nucleotide sequence: TGTGCCATCAGTGAGTCGACATCCACGGGGGCGAGCACAGATACGCAGTATTTT. It translates to CAISESTSTGASTDTQYF.

The table lists this clonotype with many counts. J is TRBJ2-1 and V is TRBV27; TRBD1 matches at 8 bases. V was clipped by 3 bases and J by 3 bases; unmatched bases: 4. The CDR3 consists of 15 residues. Germline CDR1 is MNHEY and CDR2 is SMNVEV (reference sequence). CDR3 bases: TGTGCCAGCAGTTTTGGGACAGGCCACTACAATGAGCAGTTCTTC. Its translation is CASSFGTGHYNEQFF.

The chain couples TRBV6-2 or TRBV6-3 to TRBJ2-3; 7 bases map to TRBD1. From germline, CDR1 is MNHEY and CDR2 SVGEGT. V was clipped by 6 bases and J by 0 bases; unmatched bases: 3. The CDR3 has 14 residues. CDR3 residues: CASRKTGSTDTQYF. Here the CDR3 DNA reads TGTGCCAGCAGAAAGACAGGGAGCACAGATACGCAGTATTTT.

This clonotype showed up just a few times. The chain uses TRBV4-3 and TRBJ1-5; TRBD1 agrees at 7 bases. The germline V gene has CDR1 LGHNA and CDR2 YSLEER. V lost 0 bases to trimming and J lost 4 bases; unmatched junction nucleotides: 12. This CDR3 contains 18 residues. The CDR3 coding sequence is TGCGCCAGCAGCCAAGATCTGTGGAACAGGGGAATAAATCAGCCCCAGCATTTT. It encodes CASSQDLWNRGINQPQHF.

The rearrangement joins TRBV15 to TRBJ2-2; D unresolved. Germline CDR1 LNHNV, CDR2 YYDKDF (reference sequence). CDR3 length: 14 amino acids. V shed 9 bases and J shed 2 bases, with 13 bases lying between them. The CDR3 coding sequence is TGTGCCACTACAGCTTACGCAAACACCGGGGAGCTGTTTTTT. This encodes CATTAYANTGELFF.

This chain links TRBV2 with TRBJ2-7; possibly TRBD2 for D (7 bases). The length of the CDR3 is 15 residues. Trimming took 2 bases from V and 4 from J, leaving 15 bases between them. CDR1 SNHLY and CDR2 FYNNEI come from the germline V gene. The CDR3 sequence is CASSEWTGGYYEQYV. The CDR3 bases are TGTGCCAGCAGTGAATGGACGGGGGGCTATTACGAGCAGTACGTC.

This clonotype was seen a few times. The genes are TRBV4-3 and TRBJ1-5; D is unresolved. Trimming pared 4 bases from V and 7 bases from J, leaving 11 bases between. In germline, CDR1 is LGHNA, CDR2 YSLEER. This CDR3 is built from 13 residues. DNA for the CDR3: TGCGCCAGCAGCCCGCAGCGTTACCAGCCCCAGCATTTT. Its protein is CASSPQRYQPQHF.

This clonotype occurred a few times. This sequence joins TRBV29-1 and TRBJ2-2, with D perhaps matching TRBD2 (7 bases). Between the trimmed V and J ends, which lost 6 bases and 6 bases, there was a span of 17 bases. Germline lookup yields CDR1 SQVTM and CDR2 ANQGSEA. The CDR3 spans 14 residues. Here the CDR3 reads CSVGGGGPSGELFF. In DNA form, the CDR3 reads TGCAGCGTCGGAGGGGGGGGCCCCTCCGGGGAGCTGTTTTTT.

This clonotype was seen ten or more times. This chain joins TRBV12-3 or TRBV12-4 and TRBJ1-2; 9 bases map to TRBD1. This CDR3 is 14 amino acids long. V gave up 2 bases and J gave up 6 bases; unmatched junction bases: 4. The CDR3 sequence is CASSLTDRGNGYTF. In DNA form, the CDR3 reads TGTGCCAGCAGTTTAACGGACAGGGGAAATGGCTACACCTTC.

This chain uses TRBV5-1 with TRBJ2-3; TRBD1 matches 7 bases. The CDR3 length is 16 residues. Losses at the gene ends were 4 bases for V and 0 bases for J; bases not matched to a gene: 8. CDR1 is SGHRS and CDR2 is YFSETQ in the germline V gene. CDR3 in DNA: TGCGCCAGCAGCCTGGGACAGTCCTCTAGCACAGATACGCAGTATTTT. Translation: CASSLGQSSSTDTQYF.

This chain joins TRBV5-6 and TRBJ2-3; the match to TRBD2 covers 8 bases. V was clipped by 2 bases and J by 7 bases; unmatched bases: 12. The V gene's germline CDR1 is SGHDT and CDR2 YYEEEE. The CDR3 runs 16 residues. The CDR3 DNA reads as TGTGCCAGCAGCTTACTCGAGGAGCGGGGGAGAAATACGCAGTATTTT. Residues: CASSLLEERGRNTQYF.

This clonotype was seen a few times. In DNA form, the CDR3 reads TGTGCCAGCAGTGAATACGACAGGGGCGGCTACACCTTC. This encodes CASSEYDRGGYTF. The V call is TRBV6-5, the J call TRBJ1-2; 8 bases agree with TRBD1. Looked up from germline, CDR1 is MNHEY and CDR2 is SVGAGI. This CDR3 region has 13 residues. The J segment lost 8 bases and the V segment lost 5 bases, leaving 7 bases of the junction unmatched.

As to this clonotype: This sequence may be a read error, since a much larger clone differs from it by one base. The chain links TRBV7-2 to TRBJ2-3; no clear D gene. The V end lost 4 bases, the J end lost 4 bases, and 9 bases lay between the germline ends. This CDR3 region has 13 residues. The V gene's germline CDR1 is SGHTA and CDR2 FQGNSA. The CDR3 loop reads CASSYRSSDTQYF. CDR3 DNA: TGTGCCAGCAGCTATCGTAGCTCAGATACGCAGTATTTT. Together with reference TRBV7-2 and TRBJ2-3, the CDR3 gives the full variable domain: GAGVSQSPSNKVTEKGKDVELRCDPISGHTALYWYRQSLGQGLEFLIYFQGNSAPDKSGLPSDRFSAERTGGSVSTLTIQRTQQEDSAVYLCASSYRSSDTQYFGPGTRLTVL.

CDR3 sequence: CASSSYQRTDTQYF. CDR3 nucleotides: TGTGCCAGCAGCTCGTACCAACGCACAGATACGCAGTATTTT. The chain couples TRBV7-2 to TRBJ2-3; D remains unclear. CDR1 and CDR2 from the germline V gene are SGHTA and FQGNSA. Trimming removed 4 bases from V and 1 base from J, with 9 bases in between. This CDR3 has 14 amino acids.

The gene calls are TRBV9 and TRBJ2-3, with 7 bases fitting TRBD2. Germline lookup yields CDR1 SGDLS and CDR2 YYNGEE. This CDR3 has 14 amino acids. V shed 3 bases, J shed 2 bases, and the junction held 3 bases outside the gene matches. In DNA, the CDR3 is TGTGCCAGCAGCGACCGGGACTACACAGATACGCAGTATTTT. This gives the protein CASSDRDYTDTQYF.

Many counts were recorded for this clonotype. The V and J genes are TRBV5-1 and TRBJ2-2; D remains ambiguous. The length of the CDR3 is 15 residues. Deletions cut 4 bases from V and 1 base from J, with 11 bases between. Germline CDR1 and CDR2: SGHRS and YFSETQ. This CDR3 reads CASSPDHQNTGELFF. CDR3 DNA: TGCGCCAGCAGCCCCGATCACCAGAACACCGGGGAGCTGTTTTTT.

This clonotype came up a few times. V and J are TRBV6-5 and TRBJ2-1; 14 bases match TRBD2. The germline V gene has CDR1 MNHEY and CDR2 SVGAGI. CDR3 length: 17 amino acids. J lost 4 bases, V lost 5 bases, and 7 bases had no gene match. The CDR3 sequence is CASSARTSGGIYNEQFF. The CDR3 DNA reads as TGTGCCAGCAGTGCCCGGACTAGCGGGGGGATTTACAATGAGCAGTTCTTC.

This clonotype came up many times. The chain couples TRBV5-1 to TRBJ2-3; TRBD2 aligns across 11 bases. Trimming removed 4 bases from V and 4 bases from J; junction bases left unmatched: 8. Germline CDR1 is SGHRS and CDR2 is YFSETQ. The CDR3 has 16 amino acids. The chain's CDR3 is CASSVLTSGASDTQYF. The CDR3, as DNA: TGCGCCAGCAGCGTTTTGACTAGCGGGGCCTCAGATACGCAGTATTTT.

This clonotype was seen a few times. The junction shows a germline mismatch at one end, possibly a read error. The chain couples TRBV6-2 or TRBV6-3 to TRBJ2-2; the D gene is possibly TRBD1 (6 bases). CDR3 length equals 14 residues. Germline lookup yields CDR1 MNHEY and CDR2 SVGEGT. The CDR3 DNA follows: TGTGCCAGCAGTTTGCAGGGGAACCCCGGGGAGCTGTTTTTT. Its protein is CASSLQGNPGELFF.